The entry below gives a single TCR beta chain sequence along with its context. Its target is not known. Individuals having autoimmune disease history or systemic immunosuppression were not enrolled. This entry is derived from a study of OX40 agonist ivuxolimab in advanced cancers. The overall study: Across the patients, intravenous ivuxolimab was delivered every 2 weeks at 0.01 to 10 mg/kg. Aged about 23 to 90 with a mean of approximately 60 years, they were 75% to 85% male.

The study's findings and limits: Partial responders treated at 0.1-3.0 mg/kg exhibited clonal expansion among the lowest measured.

CDR3 length: 11 residues. Looked up from germline, CDR1 is MDHEN and CDR2 is SYDVKM. The V and J ends lost 5 bases and 6 bases respectively, with 7 bases between them. This table comes from immunoSEQ multiplex PCR, and its TCRdb copy is limited to in-frame clones, with some not included. This sample has some 100,000 clones, with 65% to 90% found just once. The chain joins TRBV28 to TRBJ1-2; D is undetermined. This material consisted of CD4+ or CD8+ T cells sorted from blood, taken in a trial of the OX40 agonist ivuxolimab. This clonotype was obtained from an adult with an advanced solid tumor such as melanoma, head and neck, liver or kidney cancer. The CDR3 loop reads CASSRVDGYTF. CDR3 sequence (DNA): TGTGCCAGCAGTCGTGTCGATGGCTACACCTTC.